The clone carrying this T cell receptor beta chain was picked up a small number of times. Its target is unknown. This entry comes from a study of T cell clones after liver transplantation. Across the study: Timepoints were pre-transplant, pre-withdrawal, and after withdrawal was completed or failed. General observations from the study: Post-transplant time points were not standardized, so conclusions are preliminary.

Per germline, CDR1 MDHEN and CDR2 SYDVKM. This CDR3 is built from 14 residues. Trimming left V 6 bases short and J 0 bases short, with 8 bases between. The protocol was immunoSEQ multiplex PCR, while the TCRdb copy is restricted to in-frame clones and leaves out a portion. The sample lists tens of thousands of clones; roughly 80% were seen once. The material was CD4+ T cells from blood, obtained 45 to 46 months after liver transplant. The TCR was taken from a human patient who received a liver transplant. Some of the T cells may derive from the graft donor. The chain links TRBV28 to TRBJ2-2; D is unresolved. CDR3 in DNA: TGTGCCAGCAGAGTAGATTCGAACACCGGGGAGCTGTTTTTT. It encodes CASRVDSNTGELFF.